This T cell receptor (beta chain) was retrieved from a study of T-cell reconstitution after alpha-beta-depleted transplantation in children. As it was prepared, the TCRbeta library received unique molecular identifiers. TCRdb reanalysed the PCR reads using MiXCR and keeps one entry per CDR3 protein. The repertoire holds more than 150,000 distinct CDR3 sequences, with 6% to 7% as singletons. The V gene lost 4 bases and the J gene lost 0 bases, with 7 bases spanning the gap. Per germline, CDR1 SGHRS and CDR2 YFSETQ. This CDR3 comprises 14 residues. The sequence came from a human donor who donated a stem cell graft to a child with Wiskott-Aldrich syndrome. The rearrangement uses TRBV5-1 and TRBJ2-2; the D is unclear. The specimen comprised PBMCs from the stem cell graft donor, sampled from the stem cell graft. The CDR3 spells CASSPTPNTGELFF. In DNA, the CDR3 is TGCGCCAGCAGCCCGACGCCGAACACCGGGGAGCTGTTTTTT.